The 9 T cell receptor beta chains given below trace back to one sample, sequenced in a study of post-analysis software for immune sequencing data. Broader study findings: When patients were compared with controls, a handful of TRBV segments were more frequent, TRBV5-6, TRBV5-1 and TRBV20-1 among them.

Unique molecular identifiers were present in the TCR beta cDNA libraries. In TCRdb, the PCR reads were re-called with MiXCR into one record per CDR3 protein. The table lists approximately 690,000 distinct CDR3 sequences, roughly three fifths of them singletons. No antigen has been assigned to these receptors. The specimen sequenced was blood. The receptors derive from a girl aged 2 to 10 with multiple sclerosis.

The V gene is TRBV27, the J gene TRBJ2-1, with TRBD2 matching over 8 bases. TRBJ2-7 explains the end of the DNA better; the J call may be wrong. CDR3 length: 13 amino acids. Germline values: CDR1 MNHEY, CDR2 SMNVEV (reference sequence). For the CDR3, the DNA is TGTGCCAGCAGTTTAAGTAGCGGGACTGAGCAGTACTTC. This translates into CASSLSSGTEQYF.

The V and J genes are TRBV7-3 and TRBJ2-1; D is ambiguous. CDR3 size: 16 residues. Germline loops: CDR1 SGHTA, CDR2 FQGTGA. The V end was cut by 1 base, the J end by 5 bases, with 15 bases between. As DNA, the CDR3 is TGTGCCAGCAGCTTAAGCCTTGCGGTGGCGGACAATGAGCAGTTCTTC. Its translation: CASSLSLAVADNEQFF.

The V gene is TRBV20-1, the J gene TRBJ2-3, with a tentative D call TRBD1 (5 bases). Trimming removed 6 bases from V and 2 bases from J, with 18 bases in between. The length of the CDR3 is 15 residues. Germline CDR1 DFQATT, CDR2 SNEGSKA (reference sequence). The CDR3 DNA sequence: TGCAGTGCAGAAGACCAGGGAAGTATCACAGATACGCAGTATTTT. This sequence encodes CSAEDQGSITDTQYF.

The CDR3 DNA is TGTGCCAGCAGCTCGGGACTAGCGGGAGCTGAGCAGTTCTTC. This translates into CASSSGLAGAEQFF. The gene calls are TRBV7-9 and TRBJ2-1; 14 bases are shared with TRBD2. Germline CDR1 and CDR2: SEHNR and FQNEAQ (reference sequence). The CDR3 is 14 residues long. V lost 4 bases, J lost 9 bases, and 2 bases stayed unmatched.

This clonotype was counted only a few times. The V and J genes are TRBV20-1 and TRBJ2-1; 8 bases align to TRBD1. The CDR3 length is 12 residues. From germline, CDR1 is DFQATT and CDR2 SNEGSKA (reference sequence). V lost 7 bases to trimming and J lost 5 bases; unmatched junction nucleotides: 4. The CDR3 loop reads CSVGTGNNEQFF. Here the CDR3 DNA reads TGCAGTGTCGGGACAGGCAACAATGAGCAGTTCTTC.

J is TRBJ2-7 and V is TRBV29-1; TRBD2 matches 7 bases. Germline V gene lookup returns CDR1 SQVTM and CDR2 ANQGSEA. The CDR3 is 12 residues long. Losses at the gene ends were 7 bases for V and 3 bases for J; bases not matched to a gene: 6. This CDR3 reads CSARGVGYEQYF. As DNA, the CDR3 is TGCAGCGCCCGGGGGGTTGGCTACGAGCAGTACTTC.

This chain connects TRBV20-1 to TRBJ2-3, with D perhaps matching TRBD2 (7 bases). Trimming shortened V by 8 bases and J by 4 bases, and 19 bases separated the two germline ends. Germline lookup yields CDR1 DFQATT and CDR2 SNEGSKA (reference sequence). This CDR3 contains 14 residues. The CDR3 DNA sequence: TGCAGTAGTAAAAGGCGCGGGGGCCCAGATACGCAGTATTTT. Translated: CSSKRRGGPDTQYF.

The chain recombines TRBV5-1 with TRBJ2-1; 11 bases agree with TRBD2. V trimming: 4 bases; J trimming: 8 bases; junction bases outside the gene matches: 11. CDR1 is SGHRS and CDR2 is YFSETQ in the germline V gene. The CDR3 totals 16 residues. CDR3 region: CASSPETSGTLDEQFF. DNA of the CDR3: TGCGCCAGCAGCCCCGAGACTAGCGGGACTCTGGATGAGCAGTTCTTC.

The chain joins TRBV20-1 to TRBJ2-6, with TRBD1 identical over 7 bases. The germline CDR1 and CDR2 sequences are DFQATT and SNEGSKA (reference sequence). The CDR3 contains 16 residues. The V gene end was trimmed by 6 bases and the J gene end by 3 bases; junction bases not matched to a gene: 11. The CDR3 loop reads CSAMDRLRFGANVLTF. CDR3 coding DNA: TGCAGTGCCATGGACAGGCTTCGGTTTGGGGCCAACGTCCTGACTTTC.